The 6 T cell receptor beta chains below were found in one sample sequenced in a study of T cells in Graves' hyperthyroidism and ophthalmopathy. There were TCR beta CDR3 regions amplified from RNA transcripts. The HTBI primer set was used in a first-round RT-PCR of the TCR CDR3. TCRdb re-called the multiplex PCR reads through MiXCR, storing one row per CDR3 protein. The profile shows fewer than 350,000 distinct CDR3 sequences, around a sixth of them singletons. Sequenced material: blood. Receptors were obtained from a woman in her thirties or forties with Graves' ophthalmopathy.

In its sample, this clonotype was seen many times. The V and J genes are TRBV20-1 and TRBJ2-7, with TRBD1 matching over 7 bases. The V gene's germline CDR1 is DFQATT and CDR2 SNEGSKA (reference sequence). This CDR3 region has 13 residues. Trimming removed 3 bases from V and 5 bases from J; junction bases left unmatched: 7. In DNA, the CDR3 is TGCAGTGCTAGTGAGGGGGCGCCCAACGAGCAGTACTTC. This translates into CSASEGAPNEQYF.

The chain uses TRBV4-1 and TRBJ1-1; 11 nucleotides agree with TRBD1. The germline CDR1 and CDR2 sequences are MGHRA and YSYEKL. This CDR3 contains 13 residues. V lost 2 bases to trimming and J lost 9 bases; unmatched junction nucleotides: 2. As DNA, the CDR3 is TGCGCCAGCAGCCAAACGGACAGGGGGCAAGCTTTCTTT. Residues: CASSQTDRGQAFF.

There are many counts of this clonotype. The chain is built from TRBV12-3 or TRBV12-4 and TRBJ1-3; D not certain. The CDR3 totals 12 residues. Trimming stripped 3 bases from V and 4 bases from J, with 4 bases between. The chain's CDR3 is CASSLLGNTIYF. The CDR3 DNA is TGTGCCAGCAGTTTGCTAGGAAACACCATATATTTT.

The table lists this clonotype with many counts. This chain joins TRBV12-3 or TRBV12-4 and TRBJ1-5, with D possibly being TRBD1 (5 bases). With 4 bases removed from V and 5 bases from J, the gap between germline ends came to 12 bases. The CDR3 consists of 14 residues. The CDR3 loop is CASSSKGHDQPQHF. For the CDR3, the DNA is TGTGCCAGCAGTTCGAAGGGGCACGATCAGCCCCAGCATTTT.

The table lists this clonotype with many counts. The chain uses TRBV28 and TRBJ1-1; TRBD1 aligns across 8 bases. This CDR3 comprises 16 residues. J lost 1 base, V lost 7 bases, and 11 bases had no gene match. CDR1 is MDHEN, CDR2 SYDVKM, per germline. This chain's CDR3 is CASNHDRGHGNTEAFF. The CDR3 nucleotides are TGTGCCAGCAACCATGACAGGGGTCATGGGAACACTGAAGCTTTCTTT.

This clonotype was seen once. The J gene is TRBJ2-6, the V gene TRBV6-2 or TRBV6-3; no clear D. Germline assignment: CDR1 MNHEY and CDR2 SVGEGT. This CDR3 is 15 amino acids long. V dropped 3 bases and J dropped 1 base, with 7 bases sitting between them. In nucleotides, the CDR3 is TGTGCCAGCAGTTATGGTCCGTCTGGGGCCAACGTCCTGACTTTC. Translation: CASSYGPSGANVLTF.